The rows below give T cell receptor beta chains drawn from one sample of a study of blood T cell repertoires in COVID-19. Clones were sequenced by immunoSEQ multiplex PCR, and TCRdb holds only the in-frame ones, with some missing. Of tens of thousands of clones in the sample, roughly 68% are singletons; the top ten hold around 59%. Material: peripheral blood. Source of these receptors: a man aged 80 or over with acute or convalescent COVID-19. CDR3s include the opening cysteine and the closing phenylalanine or tryptophan. Fields, in order: V gene, clone size, J gene, D gene, CDR3 DNA, CDR3 protein. A D gene is named only where the DNA matches it firmly. Size is stated for part of the rows, as once, few or many counts, or as a class when the clone is expanded.

V gene: TRBV19
clone size: NA
J gene: TRBJ1-5
D gene: NA
CDR3 DNA: TGTGCCAGTACGGGGTTCGGGAGCAATCAGCCCCAGCATTTT
CDR3 protein: CASTGFGSNQPQHF

V gene: TRBV28
clone size: once
J gene: TRBJ2-6
D gene: NA
CDR3 DNA: TGTGCCAGCACCGATTGGAGTCCTGGGGCCAACGTCCTGACTTTC
CDR3 protein: CASTDWSPGANVLTF

V gene: TRBV6-6
clone size: NA
J gene: TRBJ2-7
D gene: NA
CDR3 DNA: TGTGCCAGCAGACCAAATGGGCAGGGCTACGAGCAGTACTTC
CDR3 protein: CASRPNGQGYEQYF

V gene: TRBV4-2
clone size: NA
J gene: TRBJ2-1
D gene: NA
CDR3 DNA: TGTGCCAGCAGCCAAAATACGGGAGTGGGGGATGGTGAGCAGTTCTTC
CDR3 protein: CASSQNTGVGDGEQFF

V gene: TRBV19
clone size: NA
J gene: TRBJ1-3
D gene: TRBD1
CDR3 DNA: TGTGCCAGCCTCGACAGGGGGCAGGAAAACACCATATATTTT
CDR3 protein: CASLDRGQENTIYF

V gene: TRBV27
clone size: NA
J gene: TRBJ2-1
D gene: NA
CDR3 DNA: TGTGCCAGCAGTTCTAGCGAAGACTCCTACAATGAGCAGTTCTTC
CDR3 protein: CASSSSEDSYNEQFF

V gene: TRBV24-1
clone size: NA
J gene: TRBJ2-1
D gene: TRBD1
CDR3 DNA: TGTGCCACCAGTGATTTAACAGGGGGGTTCGATGAGCAGTTCTTC
CDR3 protein: CATSDLTGGFDEQFF

V gene: TRBV6-5
clone size: NA
J gene: TRBJ1-2
D gene: NA
CDR3 DNA: TGTGCCAGCAGTCCCTCATTGAGGGGACAAGGCTACACCTTC
CDR3 protein: CASSPSLRGQGYTF

V gene: TRBV7-6
clone size: NA
J gene: TRBJ2-2
D gene: NA
CDR3 DNA: TGTGCCAGCAGCCGAGCCTCTGGGGAGCTGTTTTTT
CDR3 protein: CASSRASGELFF

V gene: TRBV5-4
clone size: NA
J gene: TRBJ1-2
D gene: NA
CDR3 DNA: TGTGCCAGCAGCCAGAGGGGGATCGACTATGGCTACACCTTC
CDR3 protein: CASSQRGIDYGYTF

V gene: TRBV6-6
clone size: NA
J gene: TRBJ2-3
D gene: NA
CDR3 DNA: TGTGCCAGCAGTGGACTTTTCACAGATACGCAGTATTTT
CDR3 protein: CASSGLFTDTQYF

V gene: TRBV29-1
clone size: NA
J gene: TRBJ1-1
D gene: NA
CDR3 DNA: TGCAGCGTTCACGGGGAAAGAGCTTTCTTT
CDR3 protein: CSVHGERAFF

V gene: TRBV5-6
clone size: NA
J gene: TRBJ2-3
D gene: NA
CDR3 DNA: TGTGCCAGCAGCTTGGCCCTGACTAGTGATTTAGATACGCAGTATTTT
CDR3 protein: CASSLALTSDLDTQYF

V gene: TRBV10-3
clone size: NA
J gene: TRBJ2-7
D gene: NA
CDR3 DNA: TGTGCCATAGGGGACTCCGAAAATACCTACGAGCAGTACTTC
CDR3 protein: CAIGDSENTYEQYF

V gene: TRBV9
clone size: NA
J gene: TRBJ2-2
D gene: NA
CDR3 DNA: TGTGCCAGCAGCGTCGTCAGCGACTCGAAGGGGACCGGGGAGCTGTTTTTT
CDR3 protein: CASSVVSDSKGTGELFF

V gene: TRBV2
clone size: NA
J gene: TRBJ2-5
D gene: NA
CDR3 DNA: TGTGCCAGCAGTGTGGCGGGGGCCGGGGAGACCCAGTACTTC
CDR3 protein: CASSVAGAGETQYF

V gene: TRBV5-1
clone size: NA
J gene: TRBJ2-1
D gene: TRBD2
CDR3 DNA: TGCGCCAGCAGCTACAACGCCGGGACTAGCGGGAGTAATGAGCAGTTCTTC
CDR3 protein: CASSYNAGTSGSNEQFF

V gene: TRBV5-1
clone size: few
J gene: TRBJ1-1
D gene: NA
CDR3 DNA: TGCGCCAGACTACGTTCAGCTTTCTTT
CDR3 protein: CARLRSAFF

V gene: TRBV24-1
clone size: once
J gene: TRBJ2-1
D gene: NA
CDR3 DNA: TGTGCCACCAGTGATTTTGGGGGGGGCGAGCAGTTCTTC
CDR3 protein: CATSDFGGGEQFF

V gene: TRBV6-5
clone size: NA
J gene: TRBJ1-2
D gene: TRBD1
CDR3 DNA: TGTGCCAGCAGTTCCGGGACAGTCTATGGCTACACCTTC
CDR3 protein: CASSSGTVYGYTF

V gene: TRBV2
clone size: few
J gene: TRBJ1-5
D gene: NA
CDR3 DNA: TGTGCCAGCAGTGGTCAGGGAATTGAGGTTGGTCAGCCCCAGCATTTT
CDR3 protein: CASSGQGIEVGQPQHF

V gene: TRBV7-3
clone size: many
J gene: TRBJ2-1
D gene: TRBD2
CDR3 DNA: TGTGCCAGCAGCTTTCTTGGACTAGCGGGAGATGAGCAGTTCTTC
CDR3 protein: CASSFLGLAGDEQFF

V gene: TRBV7-8
clone size: NA
J gene: TRBJ1-6
D gene: NA
CDR3 DNA: TGTGCCAGCAGACCGGGTCTAAATTCACCCCTCCACTTT
CDR3 protein: CASRPGLNSPLHF

V gene: TRBV18
clone size: NA
J gene: TRBJ1-2
D gene: NA
CDR3 DNA: TGTGCCAGCTCACCACCTTCGCCTAGAAACTATGGCTACACCTTC
CDR3 protein: CASSPPSPRNYGYTF

V gene: TRBV24-1
clone size: few
J gene: TRBJ2-7
D gene: NA
CDR3 DNA: TGTGCCACCAGTGATTGGGGCAGGGACGAGCAGTACTTC
CDR3 protein: CATSDWGRDEQYF

V gene: TRBV18
clone size: NA
J gene: TRBJ2-5
D gene: NA
CDR3 DNA: TGTGCCAGCTCCGCGGTTCTGCAAGAGACCCAGTACTTC
CDR3 protein: CASSAVLQETQYF

V gene: TRBV28
clone size: NA
J gene: TRBJ1-2
D gene: NA
CDR3 DNA: TGTGCCAGCAGAGACGGGACTTTGAGTGGCTACACCTTC
CDR3 protein: CASRDGTLSGYTF

V gene: TRBV5-1
clone size: few
J gene: TRBJ2-5
D gene: TRBD2
CDR3 DNA: TGCGCCAGCAGCCCGACGACTAGCGGACAAGAGACCCAGTACTTC
CDR3 protein: CASSPTTSGQETQYF

V gene: TRBV5-1
clone size: NA
J gene: TRBJ1-3
D gene: NA
CDR3 DNA: TGCGCCAGCAGCTTGGCAGGAACTGGAAACACCATATATTTT
CDR3 protein: CASSLAGTGNTIYF

V gene: TRBV19
clone size: NA
J gene: TRBJ2-2
D gene: TRBD1
CDR3 DNA: TGTGCCAGTACCGGGACAGGGGGCACCGGGGAGCTGTTTTTT
CDR3 protein: CASTGTGGTGELFF

V gene: TRBV4-3
clone size: few
J gene: TRBJ2-1
D gene: NA
CDR3 DNA: TGCGCCAGCAGCCAACGAGCGGAAAGCTCCTACAATGAGCAGTTCTTC
CDR3 protein: CASSQRAESSYNEQFF

V gene: TRBV7-2
clone size: NA
J gene: TRBJ2-5
D gene: TRBD1
CDR3 DNA: TGTGCCAGCAGCTGGGGACAGGGGCAAGAGACCCAGTACTTC
CDR3 protein: CASSWGQGQETQYF

V gene: TRBV6-6
clone size: NA
J gene: TRBJ2-7
D gene: TRBD2
CDR3 DNA: TGTGCCAGCAGTTCCGGGACTAGCGGGAGCTCCTACGAGCAGTACTTC
CDR3 protein: CASSSGTSGSSYEQYF

V gene: TRBV12-3/TRBV12-4
clone size: NA
J gene: TRBJ2-1
D gene: NA
CDR3 DNA: TGTGCCAGCAGTTCTGGACAGTACAATGAGCAGTTCTTC
CDR3 protein: CASSSGQYNEQFF

V gene: TRBV15
clone size: NA
J gene: TRBJ2-1
D gene: TRBD2
CDR3 DNA: TGTGCCACCAGCAGAGGAGCGGGAGCGTACAATGAGCAGTTCTTC
CDR3 protein: CATSRGAGAYNEQFF

V gene: TRBV7-8
clone size: NA
J gene: TRBJ2-3
D gene: TRBD1
CDR3 DNA: TGTGCCAGCAGCTTAACCCGGACAGGGGGACATACGCAGTATTTT
CDR3 protein: CASSLTRTGGHTQYF

V gene: TRBV7-9
clone size: NA
J gene: TRBJ2-5
D gene: NA
CDR3 DNA: TGTGCCAGCAGCTTAGGGCAGGGAATTGACGAGACCCAGTACTTC
CDR3 protein: CASSLGQGIDETQYF

V gene: TRBV30
clone size: NA
J gene: TRBJ2-3
D gene: NA
CDR3 DNA: TGTGCCTGGAGTGTACGGAGTGCAGATACGCAGTATTTT
CDR3 protein: CAWSVRSADTQYF

V gene: TRBV6-5
clone size: NA
J gene: TRBJ2-2
D gene: NA
CDR3 DNA: TGTGCCAGCAGTTACGACGGGGTCGGCACCGGGGAGCTGTTTTTT
CDR3 protein: CASSYDGVGTGELFF

V gene: TRBV27
clone size: NA
J gene: TRBJ2-1
D gene: TRBD1
CDR3 DNA: TGTGCCAGCAGACAAAGACAGGGGGCAAGCAATGAGCAGTTCTTC
CDR3 protein: CASRQRQGASNEQFF

V gene: TRBV15
clone size: many
J gene: TRBJ1-4
D gene: NA
CDR3 DNA: TGTGCCACCAGCAGAGGGGGGCAGGGTAATGAAAAACTGTTTTTT
CDR3 protein: CATSRGGQGNEKLFF

V gene: TRBV2
clone size: few
J gene: TRBJ1-5
D gene: NA
CDR3 DNA: TGTGCCAGCAGTGCCGAGGTGTCACAGCCCCAGCATTTT
CDR3 protein: CASSAEVSQPQHF

V gene: TRBV19
clone size: NA
J gene: TRBJ2-1
D gene: TRBD2
CDR3 DNA: TGTGCCAGTAGTAGAGGGACTAGCGGGAGAAATGAGCAGTTCTTC
CDR3 protein: CASSRGTSGRNEQFF

V gene: TRBV11-2
clone size: NA
J gene: TRBJ2-2
D gene: TRBD1
CDR3 DNA: TGTGCCAGCAGCTTATCCCGTGGACAGGCTTCCACCGGGGAGCTGTTTTTT
CDR3 protein: CASSLSRGQASTGELFF

V gene: TRBV13
clone size: NA
J gene: TRBJ2-5
D gene: TRBD2
CDR3 DNA: TGTGCCAGCAGCCCAGCGGGGCTCAAAGAGACCCAGTACTTC
CDR3 protein: CASSPAGLKETQYF

V gene: TRBV4-2
clone size: NA
J gene: TRBJ1-4
D gene: TRBD1
CDR3 DNA: TGTGCCAGCAGCCAGTCAGGGTCAGGGGGTTCAAAACTGTTTTTT
CDR3 protein: CASSQSGSGGSKLFF

V gene: TRBV27
clone size: many
J gene: TRBJ2-7
D gene: NA
CDR3 DNA: TGTGCCAGCGGCCCCATAGCGGCCTCCTACGAGCAGTACTTC
CDR3 protein: CASGPIAASYEQYF

V gene: TRBV5-1
clone size: once
J gene: TRBJ1-5
D gene: TRBD1
CDR3 DNA: TGCGCCAGCAAGACAGGGTATAGCAATCAGCCCCAGCATTTT
CDR3 protein: CASKTGYSNQPQHF

V gene: TRBV4-1
clone size: once
J gene: TRBJ2-7
D gene: TRBD2
CDR3 DNA: TGCGCCAGCAGCCAAGCTCCTAGCGGTCCTACCTACGAGCAGTACTTC
CDR3 protein: CASSQAPSGPTYEQYF

V gene: TRBV7-3
clone size: NA
J gene: TRBJ2-5
D gene: TRBD1
CDR3 DNA: TGTGCCAGCAGCCCTCAGGGGGCAGTCCCAGAGACCCAGTACTTC
CDR3 protein: CASSPQGAVPETQYF

V gene: TRBV2
clone size: few
J gene: TRBJ2-7
D gene: NA
CDR3 DNA: TGTGCCAGCAGTGGACACAAATCCATAGGCGAGCAGTACTTC
CDR3 protein: CASSGHKSIGEQYF

V gene: TRBV12-3/TRBV12-4
clone size: NA
J gene: TRBJ2-7
D gene: TRBD1
CDR3 DNA: TGTGCCAGCAGCAAAGGGACAGGTGAGCAGTACTTC
CDR3 protein: CASSKGTGEQYF

V gene: TRBV10-3
clone size: NA
J gene: TRBJ2-3
D gene: NA
CDR3 DNA: TGTGCCATCAGTCAGATGACTAGAAGCACAGATACGCAGTATTTT
CDR3 protein: CAISQMTRSTDTQYF

V gene: TRBV19
clone size: NA
J gene: TRBJ1-6
D gene: NA
CDR3 DNA: TGTGCCAGTAGGAGTAGCTCCTATAATTCACCCCTCCACTTT
CDR3 protein: CASRSSSYNSPLHF

V gene: TRBV18
clone size: NA
J gene: TRBJ2-1
D gene: TRBD2
CDR3 DNA: TGTGCCAGCTCACAAAGGACTAGCGGATACAATGAGCAGTTCTTC
CDR3 protein: CASSQRTSGYNEQFF

V gene: TRBV27
clone size: few
J gene: TRBJ2-2
D gene: TRBD1
CDR3 DNA: TGTGCCAGCAGTTTACCCCCCGGGACAGGGGGCAACACCGGGGAGCTGTTTTTT
CDR3 protein: CASSLPPGTGGNTGELFF

V gene: TRBV7-3
clone size: NA
J gene: TRBJ2-7
D gene: NA
CDR3 DNA: TGTGCCAGCAGCTTAAATGCAGGGCTCCCCTACGAGCAGTACTTC
CDR3 protein: CASSLNAGLPYEQYF

V gene: TRBV7-9
clone size: once
J gene: TRBJ2-6
D gene: NA
CDR3 DNA: TGTGCCAGCAGCTTCTGGACAGGGACTACTGGGGCCAACGTCCTGACTTTC
CDR3 protein: CASSFWTGTTGANVLTF